These 6 T cell receptor beta chains came from one sample sequenced in a study of blood T cells in healthy people across ages (dated by TCRdb to the mid-2010s). The library was built by means of 5' RACE. This sample was sequenced with an Illumina HiSeq 2500. A second PCR of roughly 7 to 11 cycles was performed with a sample-barcoded 5' primer and a J-beta primer mix. TCRdb cleaned the public reads at Q25 with fastp, built clones with MiXCR and kept in-frame beta chains. Rows with a matching CDR3 protein are joined into one entry that keeps the most common DNA and genes. Across this sample there are more than 800,000 distinct CDR3 sequences, with 29% seen only once. The top ten clonotypes cover roughly 17% of the sample. The material sequenced was blood. These TCRs come from a woman over 75 in good health.

This clonotype was observed a few times. V is TRBV20-1 and J is TRBJ1-1; maybe TRBD1 (5 bases). The V end was cut by 3 bases, the J end by 6 bases, with 11 bases between. The CDR3 has 12 residues. In germline, CDR1 is DFQATT, CDR2 SNEGSKA (reference sequence). This CDR3 reads CSASLRGSEAFF. In DNA, the CDR3 is TGCAGTGCTAGTCTAAGGGGCTCTGAAGCTTTCTTT.

As for this clonotype: One end of the junction does not line up with germline, which may come from a read error. This chain uses TRBV4-3 with TRBJ2-3; TRBD2 matches at 8 bases. The CDR3 has 17 amino acids. In germline, CDR1 is LGHNA, CDR2 YSLEER. The CDR3 region is CAGSHLTGRGVPDTQYF. In DNA, the CDR3 is TGCGCCGGCAGCCACCTCACGGGGCGGGGGGTCCCAGATACGCAGTATTTT.

V usage is TRBV5-1 and J usage is TRBJ2-5; D remains unclear. The better agreement between TRBJ2-1 and the DNA end casts doubt on the J call. The CDR3 length is 13 residues. Germline CDR1 and CDR2: SGHRS and YFSETQ. The CDR3 spells CASSLDGKETQFF. DNA of the CDR3: TGCGCCAGCAGCTTGGACGGAAAAGAGACCCAGTTCTTC.

This clonotype was counted at least ten times. The CDR3 spells CASREAGRYNEQFF. The CDR3, as DNA: TGTGCCAGCAGGGAAGCGGGGAGATACAATGAGCAGTTCTTC. V and J are TRBV3-1 and TRBJ2-1, with TRBD2 matching over 7 bases. The CDR3 runs to 14 residues. Germline CDR1 reads LGHDT; CDR2 reads YNNKEL (reference sequence). The ends lost 6 bases at V and 4 bases at J; junction bases unmatched: 6.

V is TRBV7-9 and J is TRBJ2-5; perhaps D is TRBD1 or TRBD2 (6 bases each). The CDR3 extends over 11 amino acids. V was cut by 7 bases and J by 10 bases, with 13 bases left in between. The germline CDR1 and CDR2 sequences are SEHNR and FQNEAQ (reference sequence). CDR3 protein: CASTSKGGQYF. The CDR3 nucleotides read TGTGCCAGCACTTCGAAGGGGGGCCAGTACTTC.

In this sample, this clonotype turned up many times. The V call is TRBV5-1, the J call TRBJ2-1; 15 bases map to TRBD2. CDR1 SGHRS and CDR2 YFSETQ come from the germline V gene. V lost 4 bases, J lost 1 base, and 9 bases stayed unmatched. CDR3 length equals 19 residues. In nucleotides, the CDR3 is TGCGCCAGCAGCGCGGGACTAGCGGGGGGACTGATTTCCTACAATGAGCAGTTCTTC. This encodes CASSAGLAGGLISYNEQFF.